The entry below describes one T cell receptor (beta chain). Participants came from about two dozen US areas, aged roughly 18 to 89 years. Participants' reported clinical history set cohort assignment. The assay was immunoSEQ multiplex PCR, and TCRdb's table has in-frame clones only and misses some. The table has a few hundred thousand clones, 88% seen once. The data derive from a study of blood T cell repertoires in COVID-19. Looking at the study overall: The origin of the acute and convalescent COVID-19 samples was the United States, Italy and Spain. PBMCs, B-cell-depleted T cells, or T cells provided the cDNA or gDNA that made up the material.

CDR3 length equals 16 residues. V was clipped by 4 bases and J by 2 bases; unmatched bases: 7. CDR1 is MDHEN, CDR2 SYDVKM, per germline. The sequencing sample was made of PBMCs or T cells enriched from blood (not recorded which). The V and J genes are TRBV28 and TRBJ2-2, with 7 bases identical to TRBD2. This TCR was recovered from a woman aged 60-75 years in a cohort exposed to, infected with or recovered from COVID-19 (not recorded which). The CDR3 is CASSSPTSSNTGELFF. Written as DNA, the CDR3 is TGTGCCAGCAGTTCCCCGACTAGCTCAAACACCGGGGAGCTGTTTTTT.